Sequencing of this TCR beta chain was carried out in a study of metastatic and nonmetastatic thyroid tumors. The overall study: Comparative analysis of repertoires was undertaken across blood and tumor or nodule tissue obtained from malignant and benign thyroid patients. Notes on the study in general: Reports indicated that malignant thyroid tumors showed significantly higher TCR beta diversity than benign nodules did, in blood and tumor.

Comment on this clone: Its cognate antigen is unknown.

The entire patient cohort was treatment-naive prior to thyroid surgery. With MiXCR, TCRdb called clones anew from the PCR reads. This table holds several thousand clones, about 30% found once. Trimming removed 1 base from V and 4 bases from J; junction bases left unmatched: 4. The germline V gene has CDR1 LGHNA and CDR2 YSLEER. The CDR3 is made up of 15 amino acids. The chain has TRBV4-3 and TRBJ1-2; 9 nucleotides line up with TRBD1. What was sequenced was tumor tissue. The receptor's source is a female donor with papillary thyroid cancer or a benign thyroid nodule (not recorded which). Some clones in this sample may be carry-over from other donors' samples. This chain's CDR3 is CASSQGGQGPYGYTF. For the CDR3, the DNA is TGCGCCAGCAGCCAAGGGGGACAGGGCCCCTATGGCTACACCTTC.